The clone carrying this T cell receptor beta chain was observed a handful of times. The record originates from a study of blood T cells in healthy people across ages. Isolation per sample recovered at least 7 million PBMCs. The germline V gene has CDR1 SQVTM and CDR2 ANQGSEA. V lost 7 bases to trimming and J lost 2 bases; unmatched junction nucleotides: 4. CDR3 length equals 13 residues. Next came a second PCR, run for about 6 to 11 cycles, which used a sample-barcoded 5' primer along with a J-beta primer mix. TCRdb processed the 5' RACE reads anew with MiXCR; each CDR3 protein has one entry. Of about 1.5 million distinct CDR3 sequences listed, 35% to 45% are singletons.

The chain uses TRBV29-1 and TRBJ1-4; 7 bases map to TRBD1. The receptor's source is a woman between 18 and 29 years old in good health. The sample taken for sequencing was blood. The CDR3 is CSGLQGTNEKLFF. The CDR3 coding sequence is TGCAGCGGCCTACAGGGGACTAATGAAAAACTGTTTTTT.